This T cell receptor beta chain was identified during a study of blood T cell repertoires in COVID-19. The overall study: From T cells, B-cell-depleted T cells, or PBMCs came the material, which was cDNA or gDNA.

Trimming cost V 6 bases and J 0 bases; bases outside gene matches: 0. CDR3 length: 14 amino acids. Germline V gene lookup returns CDR1 MNHEY and CDR2 SMNVEV (reference sequence). Adults between about 18 and 95 years of age took part from 20 to 25 US areas. Which cohort a participant joined came from the clinical history participants gave. This clone occurred a few times. Methods used by the authors: Amplified reference gene primers provided the basis for estimating nucleated cell counts. TCRdb keeps only in-frame clones here, not all; method: immunoSEQ multiplex PCR. V and J calls and clone size are copied from that table; D and trimming were computed from the DNA. Here the sample spans about 220,000 clones, about 80% being singletons.

Sample: PBMCs or T cells enriched from blood (not recorded which). V is TRBV27 and J is TRBJ2-2; 8 bases fit TRBD2. The clonotype comes from a woman aged 40 to 55 with acute COVID-19. CDR3 residues: CASRLAANTGELFF. CDR3 DNA: TGTGCCAGCAGACTAGCGGCGAACACCGGGGAGCTGTTTTTT.